One sample yielded the 3 T cell receptor beta chains listed below, sequenced in a study of blood T cell repertoires in COVID-19. The method was immunoSEQ multiplex PCR; TCRdb's version includes in-frame clones alone and lacks a portion of them. In the table there are over 150,000 clones, about 88% of which are singletons. The material sequenced was peripheral blood. These receptors were obtained from a man aged 30 to 45 with acute or convalescent COVID-19.

V usage is TRBV14 and J usage is TRBJ1-1; TRBD1 matches 7 bases. The J segment lost 0 bases and the V segment lost 1 base, leaving 5 bases of the junction unmatched. The CDR3 spans 16 residues. CDR1 is SGHDN, CDR2 FVKESK, per germline. CDR3 amino acids: CASSQASGTVNTEAFF. The DNA of the CDR3 is TGTGCCAGCAGCCAAGCGTCCGGGACAGTGAACACTGAAGCTTTCTTT.

V and J are TRBV19 and TRBJ2-3, with 8 bases that match TRBD2. Germline V CDR1 and CDR2: LNHDA, SQIVND (reference sequence). V was clipped by 3 bases and J by 5 bases; unmatched bases: 7. The CDR3 consists of 15 residues. The CDR3 loop is CASSMSGLEVDTQYF. The DNA for the CDR3 is TGTGCCAGTAGTATGTCGGGACTAGAGGTAGATACGCAGTATTTT.

J is TRBJ1-2 and V is TRBV28; TRBD1 aligns across 8 bases. V lost 6 bases, J lost 6 bases, and 6 bases stayed unmatched. The germline V gene encodes CDR1 MDHEN and CDR2 SYDVKM. The CDR3 spans 13 residues. CDR3 sequence: CASRSQGANGYTF. The CDR3 coding sequence is TGTGCCAGCAGGTCGCAGGGGGCGAATGGCTACACCTTC.